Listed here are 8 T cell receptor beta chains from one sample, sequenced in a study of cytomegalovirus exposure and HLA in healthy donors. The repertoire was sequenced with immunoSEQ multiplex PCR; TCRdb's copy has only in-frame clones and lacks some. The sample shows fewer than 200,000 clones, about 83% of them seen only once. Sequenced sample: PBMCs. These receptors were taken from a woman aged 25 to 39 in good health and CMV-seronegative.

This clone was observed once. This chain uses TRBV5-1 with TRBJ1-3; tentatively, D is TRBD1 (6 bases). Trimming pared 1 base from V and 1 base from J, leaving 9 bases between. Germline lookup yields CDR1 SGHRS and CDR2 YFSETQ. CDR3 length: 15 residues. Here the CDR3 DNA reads TGCGCCAGCAGCTTGAACACAGGGTCTGGAAACACCATATATTTT. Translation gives CASSLNTGSGNTIYF.

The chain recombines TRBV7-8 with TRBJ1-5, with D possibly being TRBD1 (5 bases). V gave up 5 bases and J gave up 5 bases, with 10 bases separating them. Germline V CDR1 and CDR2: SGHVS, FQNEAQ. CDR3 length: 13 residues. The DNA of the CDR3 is TGTGCCAGCAGCCTCACAGGAGATCAGCCCCAGCATTTT. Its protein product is CASSLTGDQPQHF.

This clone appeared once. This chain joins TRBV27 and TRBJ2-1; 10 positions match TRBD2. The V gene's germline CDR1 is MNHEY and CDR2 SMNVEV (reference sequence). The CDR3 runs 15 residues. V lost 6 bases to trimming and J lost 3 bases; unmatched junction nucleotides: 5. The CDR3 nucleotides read TGTGCCAGCAGCCGGGCTAGCGGGGGCTACAATGAGCAGTTCTTC. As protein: CASSRASGGYNEQFF.

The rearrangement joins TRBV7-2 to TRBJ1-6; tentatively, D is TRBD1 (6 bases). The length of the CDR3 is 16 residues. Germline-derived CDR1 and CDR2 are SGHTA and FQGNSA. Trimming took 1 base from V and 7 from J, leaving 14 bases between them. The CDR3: CASSLGGGRANSPLHF. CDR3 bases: TGTGCCAGCAGCTTAGGGGGGGGCAGGGCAAATTCACCCCTCCACTTT. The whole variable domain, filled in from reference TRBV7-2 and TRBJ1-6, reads GAGVSQSPSNKVTEKGKDVELRCDPISGHTALYWYRQSLGQGLEFLIYFQGNSAPDKSGLPSDRFSAERTGGSVSTLTIQRTQQEDSAVYLCASSLGGGRANSPLHFGNGTRLTVT.

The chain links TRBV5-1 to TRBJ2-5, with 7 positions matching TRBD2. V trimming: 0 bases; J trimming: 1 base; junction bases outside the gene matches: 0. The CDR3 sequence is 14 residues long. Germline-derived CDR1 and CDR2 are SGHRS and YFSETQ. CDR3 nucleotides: TGCGCCAGCAGCTTGGGACTAGCCCAAGAGACCCAGTACTTC. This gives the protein CASSLGLAQETQYF.

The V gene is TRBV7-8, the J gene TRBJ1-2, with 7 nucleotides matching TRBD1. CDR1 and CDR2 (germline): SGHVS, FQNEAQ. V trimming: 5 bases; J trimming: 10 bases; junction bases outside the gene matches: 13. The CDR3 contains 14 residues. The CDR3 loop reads CASSTRGTENFYTF. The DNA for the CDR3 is TGTGCCAGCAGCACCAGAGGGACAGAGAATTTCTACACCTTC.

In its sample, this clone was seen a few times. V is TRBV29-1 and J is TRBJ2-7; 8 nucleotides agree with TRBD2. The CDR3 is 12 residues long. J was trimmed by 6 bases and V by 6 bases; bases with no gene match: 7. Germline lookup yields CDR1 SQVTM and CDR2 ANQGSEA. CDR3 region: CSVHGGGSEQYF. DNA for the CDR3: TGCAGCGTCCACGGGGGGGGTTCCGAGCAGTACTTC.

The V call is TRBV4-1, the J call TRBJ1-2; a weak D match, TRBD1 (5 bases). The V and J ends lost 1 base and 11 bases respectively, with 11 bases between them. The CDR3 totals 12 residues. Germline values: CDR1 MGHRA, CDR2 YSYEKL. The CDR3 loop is CASSQVTANYTF. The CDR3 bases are TGCGCCAGCAGCCAAGTGACAGCAAATTACACCTTC.